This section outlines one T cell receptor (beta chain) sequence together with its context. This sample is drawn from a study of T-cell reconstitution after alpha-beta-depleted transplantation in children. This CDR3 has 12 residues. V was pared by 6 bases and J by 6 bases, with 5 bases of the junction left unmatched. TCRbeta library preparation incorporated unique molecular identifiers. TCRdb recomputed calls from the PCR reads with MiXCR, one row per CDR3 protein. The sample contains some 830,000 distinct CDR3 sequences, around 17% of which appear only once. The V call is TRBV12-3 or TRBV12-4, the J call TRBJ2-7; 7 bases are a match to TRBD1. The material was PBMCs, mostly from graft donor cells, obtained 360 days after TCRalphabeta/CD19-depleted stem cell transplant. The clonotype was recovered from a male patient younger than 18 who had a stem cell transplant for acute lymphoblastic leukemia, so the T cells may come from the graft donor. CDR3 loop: CASRSRQGEQYF. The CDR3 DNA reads TGTGCCAGCAGATCCCGACAGGGCGAGCAGTACTTC.